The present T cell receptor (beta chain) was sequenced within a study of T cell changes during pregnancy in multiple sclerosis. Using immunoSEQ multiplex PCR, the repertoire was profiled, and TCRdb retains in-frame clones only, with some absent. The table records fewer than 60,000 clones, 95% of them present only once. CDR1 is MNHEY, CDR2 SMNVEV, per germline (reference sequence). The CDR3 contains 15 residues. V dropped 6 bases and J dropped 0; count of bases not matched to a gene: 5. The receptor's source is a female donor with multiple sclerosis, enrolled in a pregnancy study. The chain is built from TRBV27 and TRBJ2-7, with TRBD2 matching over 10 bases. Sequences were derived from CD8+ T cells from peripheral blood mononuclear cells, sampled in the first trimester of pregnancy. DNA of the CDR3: TGTGCCAGCAGCCAAGCTAGCGGGAGCTCCTACGAGCAGTACTTC. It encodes CASSQASGSSYEQYF.